Listed below are T cell receptor beta chains from one sample, sequenced in a study of cytomegalovirus exposure and HLA in healthy donors. Repertoires were generated with immunoSEQ multiplex PCR, while TCRdb's copy carries only in-frame clones and drops some. The sample lists about 100,000 clones, roughly 80% occurring once. Sequencing was done on a sample of PBMCs. These receptors all stem from a man aged 35-49 years in good health and CMV-seronegative. CDR3s include the opening cysteine and the closing phenylalanine or tryptophan. Fields, in order: CDR3 DNA, CDR3 protein, J gene, V gene, clone size, D gene. D genes are given only for firm matches. Size is stated for part of the rows, as once, few or many counts, or as a class when the clone is expanded.

cdr3_nt: TGCGCCAGCAGCTTGTCCGGGGGAAGGAGTGAAGCTTTCTTT
cdr3_aa: CASSLSGGRSEAFF
j_call: TRBJ1-1
v_call: TRBV5-1
clone_size: .
d_call: .

cdr3_nt: TGTGCCAGCAGCTTAGTAGCGGGGGGGCGCACAGATACGCAGTATTTT
cdr3_aa: CASSLVAGGRTDTQYF
j_call: TRBJ2-3
v_call: TRBV7-9
clone_size: .
d_call: TRBD2

cdr3_nt: TGTGCCAGCAGCTTCCAGTCCCCAGGTCAGCCCCAGCATTTT
cdr3_aa: CASSFQSPGQPQHF
j_call: TRBJ1-5
v_call: TRBV5-6
clone_size: .
d_call: .

cdr3_nt: TGTGCCAGCAGCTTGGCCGGCAATCAGCCCCAGCATTTT
cdr3_aa: CASSLAGNQPQHF
j_call: TRBJ1-5
v_call: TRBV5-4
clone_size: .
d_call: .

cdr3_nt: TGCGCCAGCAGCCAAGATCTAGGACAGGGGCTCCACGAGCAGTACTTC
cdr3_aa: CASSQDLGQGLHEQYF
j_call: TRBJ2-7
v_call: TRBV4-1
clone_size: .
d_call: TRBD1

cdr3_nt: TGTGCCAGCAGCGCAGACAGTAGCAATCAGCCCCAGCATTTT
cdr3_aa: CASSADSSNQPQHF
j_call: TRBJ1-5
v_call: TRBV7-2
clone_size: .
d_call: .

cdr3_nt: TGTGCCAGCAGCTTGGAAAAGGGGGCGCACGGCTACACCTTC
cdr3_aa: CASSLEKGAHGYTF
j_call: TRBJ1-2
v_call: TRBV5-4
clone_size: .
d_call: TRBD1

cdr3_nt: TGTGCCAGCAGTGCCTCAGGTTCCAAAAACATTCAGTACTTC
cdr3_aa: CASSASGSKNIQYF
j_call: TRBJ2-4
v_call: TRBV2
clone_size: .
d_call: .

cdr3_nt: TGTGCCAGCAGCCCCGGACAGTACGAGCAGTACTTC
cdr3_aa: CASSPGQYEQYF
j_call: TRBJ2-7
v_call: TRBV6-6
clone_size: .
d_call: .

cdr3_nt: TGTGCCAGCCGGAAGCGGGGGCGGAACGAGCAGTACTTC
cdr3_aa: CASRKRGRNEQYF
j_call: TRBJ2-7
v_call: TRBV19
clone_size: .
d_call: TRBD2

cdr3_nt: TGCGCCAGCAGCGTTGGACAGCTCGGGTCCTACGAGCAGTACTTC
cdr3_aa: CASSVGQLGSYEQYF
j_call: TRBJ2-7
v_call: TRBV5-1
clone_size: .
d_call: .

cdr3_nt: TGTGCCAGCAGCTTGGGACTGAGCCTCTATGGCTACACCTTC
cdr3_aa: CASSLGLSLYGYTF
j_call: TRBJ1-2
v_call: TRBV5-4
clone_size: .
d_call: .

cdr3_nt: TGTGCCAGCAGCGCGGGACAGGGGCGAGAAGCTTTCTTT
cdr3_aa: CASSAGQGREAFF
j_call: TRBJ1-1
v_call: TRBV9
clone_size: .
d_call: TRBD1

cdr3_nt: TGCGCCAGCAGTCGGGACAGGGTGGACACTGAAGCTTTCTTT
cdr3_aa: CASSRDRVDTEAFF
j_call: TRBJ1-1
v_call: TRBV23-1
clone_size: .
d_call: TRBD1

cdr3_nt: TGCGCCAGCAGCTTGGTCCAGCGGACCAGACAGGGAACTAGCACAGATACGCAGTATTTT
cdr3_aa: CASSLVQRTRQGTSTDTQYF
j_call: TRBJ2-3
v_call: TRBV5-1
clone_size: once
d_call: TRBD1

cdr3_nt: TGTGCCAGCAGCAAAGGGAGCCCGGGACAGAGGGATCCCTATGAGCAGTTCTTC
cdr3_aa: CASSKGSPGQRDPYEQFF
j_call: TRBJ2-1
v_call: TRBV21-1
clone_size: .
d_call: .

cdr3_nt: TGTGCCAGCAGCAATTCTCTATGCGAGGCGACAGATACGCAGTATTTT
cdr3_aa: CASSNSLCEATDTQYF
j_call: TRBJ2-3
v_call: TRBV21-1
clone_size: .
d_call: .

cdr3_nt: TGTGCCAGCAGCAACCAAAGGGGACTAGCGGGGGCTTTCCTCTACGAGCAGTACTTC
cdr3_aa: CASSNQRGLAGAFLYEQYF
j_call: TRBJ2-7
v_call: TRBV13
clone_size: .
d_call: TRBD2

cdr3_nt: TGTGCCAGTAGTACAGGGGAAGATGGCTACACCTTC
cdr3_aa: CASSTGEDGYTF
j_call: TRBJ1-2
v_call: TRBV6-5
clone_size: .
d_call: TRBD1

cdr3_nt: TGTGCCTGGACAGGGTCAGCCTACGAGCAGTACTTC
cdr3_aa: CAWTGSAYEQYF
j_call: TRBJ2-7
v_call: TRBV30
clone_size: once
d_call: .

cdr3_nt: TGCGCCAGCAGCTTGGACGGGGGTTCCTATGGCTACACCTTC
cdr3_aa: CASSLDGGSYGYTF
j_call: TRBJ1-2
v_call: TRBV5-1
clone_size: .
d_call: .

cdr3_nt: TGTGCCAGCAGTTTAAGACAGGGTAGCAATCAGCCCCAGCATTTT
cdr3_aa: CASSLRQGSNQPQHF
j_call: TRBJ1-5
v_call: TRBV28
clone_size: .
d_call: TRBD1

cdr3_nt: TGTGCCAGCAGTTCAACAGGGGCGCGCACTGAAGCTTTCTTT
cdr3_aa: CASSSTGARTEAFF
j_call: TRBJ1-1
v_call: TRBV6-6
clone_size: few
d_call: TRBD1

cdr3_nt: TGTGCCAGTAGAGGGGAGCGGGGGCGCAATGAGCAGTTCTTC
cdr3_aa: CASRGERGRNEQFF
j_call: TRBJ2-1
v_call: TRBV19
clone_size: .
d_call: TRBD2

cdr3_nt: TGCGCCAGCAGCCAAGATGAGCGGGGGGGCATAGATGAGCAGTTCTTC
cdr3_aa: CASSQDERGGIDEQFF
j_call: TRBJ2-1
v_call: TRBV4-1
clone_size: .
d_call: TRBD2

cdr3_nt: TGTGCCAGCAGCTTTGGGGGGGGATGGAAGACCCAGTACTTC
cdr3_aa: CASSFGGGWKTQYF
j_call: TRBJ2-5
v_call: TRBV7-2
clone_size: .
d_call: TRBD2

cdr3_nt: TGTGCCAGCAGTTCGTTACAGGGGACAGAGACCCAGTACTTC
cdr3_aa: CASSSLQGTETQYF
j_call: TRBJ2-5
v_call: TRBV28
clone_size: few
d_call: TRBD1

cdr3_nt: TGTGCCAGCAGTGACGAAGAGGGCGGGGAGCAGTACTTC
cdr3_aa: CASSDEEGGEQYF
j_call: TRBJ2-7
v_call: TRBV6-4
clone_size: .
d_call: .

cdr3_nt: TGTGCCAGCTCACCGGAGGATTTGACCTACGAGCAGTACTTC
cdr3_aa: CASSPEDLTYEQYF
j_call: TRBJ2-7
v_call: TRBV18
clone_size: .
d_call: .

cdr3_nt: TGTGCCTGGAGTGTTTTAGGAGCTCCTCAGTACTTC
cdr3_aa: CAWSVLGAPQYF
j_call: TRBJ2-4
v_call: TRBV30
clone_size: .
d_call: .

cdr3_nt: TGTGCCAGCAGCCGCGGGACAGACCATTCACCCCTCCACTTT
cdr3_aa: CASSRGTDHSPLHF
j_call: TRBJ1-6
v_call: TRBV2
clone_size: few
d_call: TRBD1

cdr3_nt: TGTGCCAGCAGTTCCCCGGGACAAAAGGGGCAAGAGACCCAGTACTTC
cdr3_aa: CASSSPGQKGQETQYF
j_call: TRBJ2-5
v_call: TRBV6-6
clone_size: .
d_call: .

cdr3_nt: TGTGCCAGCAGTTTAGACCCGGACAGGGAAGCTTTCTTT
cdr3_aa: CASSLDPDREAFF
j_call: TRBJ1-1
v_call: TRBV6-5
clone_size: .
d_call: TRBD1

cdr3_nt: TGTGCCAGCAGCTTACTAGCGGGCGGATTCCACGAGCAGTACTTC
cdr3_aa: CASSLLAGGFHEQYF
j_call: TRBJ2-7
v_call: TRBV11-2
clone_size: .
d_call: TRBD2

cdr3_nt: TGCGCCAGCAGCCCTCGAGCGGCAGGGACAGACTCCTATAATTCACCCCTCCACTTT
cdr3_aa: CASSPRAAGTDSYNSPLHF
j_call: TRBJ1-6
v_call: TRBV4-3
clone_size: .
d_call: TRBD1

cdr3_nt: TGTGCCAGCAGCCGGAACACCGGGGAGCTGTTTTTT
cdr3_aa: CASSRNTGELFF
j_call: TRBJ2-2
v_call: TRBV5-6
clone_size: .
d_call: .

cdr3_nt: TGTGCCAGTACTTTGGCAGGGTACTTCGCGGATGGCTACACCTTC
cdr3_aa: CASTLAGYFADGYTF
j_call: TRBJ1-2
v_call: TRBV19
clone_size: .
d_call: .

cdr3_nt: TGTGCCAGCAGTGAACGTGACGGGTACGAGCAGTACTTC
cdr3_aa: CASSERDGYEQYF
j_call: TRBJ2-7
v_call: TRBV6-4
clone_size: .
d_call: .

cdr3_nt: TGTGCCAGCAGCCCCGGGACAGGGGAGGATCGCGAGCAGTACTTC
cdr3_aa: CASSPGTGEDREQYF
j_call: TRBJ2-7
v_call: TRBV7-9
clone_size: once
d_call: TRBD1

cdr3_nt: TGTGCCAGCAGTCCGGACGCGGGAGGAAACACCATATATTTT
cdr3_aa: CASSPDAGGNTIYF
j_call: TRBJ1-3
v_call: TRBV2
clone_size: medium-sized
d_call: .

cdr3_nt: TGTGCCACCAGTCCAGGGGCTGGCTCCTACGAGCAGTACTTC
cdr3_aa: CATSPGAGSYEQYF
j_call: TRBJ2-7
v_call: TRBV19
clone_size: .
d_call: .

cdr3_nt: TGTGCCAGCAGCCTAAGCTCCTACGAGCAGTACTTC
cdr3_aa: CASSLSSYEQYF
j_call: TRBJ2-7
v_call: TRBV7-9
clone_size: .
d_call: .

cdr3_nt: TGCGCCAGCAGCCAAGCCAGGAATTCACCCCTCCACTTT
cdr3_aa: CASSQARNSPLHF
j_call: TRBJ1-6
v_call: TRBV4-3
clone_size: .
d_call: .

cdr3_nt: TGCAGCGTTGAAAAACGTCCTAGGGGAAACTATGGCTACACCTTC
cdr3_aa: CSVEKRPRGNYGYTF
j_call: TRBJ1-2
v_call: TRBV29-1
clone_size: .
d_call: .

cdr3_nt: TGTGCCAGCAGCGCAACCTATCAAGAGACCCAGTACTTC
cdr3_aa: CASSATYQETQYF
j_call: TRBJ2-5
v_call: TRBV11-3
clone_size: few
d_call: .

cdr3_nt: TGTGCCAGCAGCCAGGATCAGGGGACCACTGAAGCTTTCTTT
cdr3_aa: CASSQDQGTTEAFF
j_call: TRBJ1-1
v_call: TRBV6-5
clone_size: .
d_call: .

cdr3_nt: TGTGCCAGCAGCTTAGCTCCCGGACTGCTTAGCGGGGAGCTGTTTTTT
cdr3_aa: CASSLAPGLLSGELFF
j_call: TRBJ2-2
v_call: TRBV7-9
clone_size: .
d_call: .

cdr3_nt: TGTGCCAGCAGCGACGGGACTCCAAGCTCTGGAAACACCATATATTTT
cdr3_aa: CASSDGTPSSGNTIYF
j_call: TRBJ1-3
v_call: TRBV7-6
clone_size: .
d_call: .

cdr3_nt: TGCGCCAGCAGTACGGGAAGCTACGAGCAGTACTTC
cdr3_aa: CASSTGSYEQYF
j_call: TRBJ2-7
v_call: TRBV5-1
clone_size: .
d_call: .

cdr3_nt: TGTGCCAGCAGTTTATTGCTAGCGGGGGGTTTGGAGACCCAGTACTTC
cdr3_aa: CASSLLLAGGLETQYF
j_call: TRBJ2-5
v_call: TRBV27
clone_size: .
d_call: TRBD2

cdr3_nt: TGCAGCGTTGAGTCTGAGAGCTCCTACAATGAGCAGTTCTTC
cdr3_aa: CSVESESSYNEQFF
j_call: TRBJ2-1
v_call: TRBV29-1
clone_size: .
d_call: .